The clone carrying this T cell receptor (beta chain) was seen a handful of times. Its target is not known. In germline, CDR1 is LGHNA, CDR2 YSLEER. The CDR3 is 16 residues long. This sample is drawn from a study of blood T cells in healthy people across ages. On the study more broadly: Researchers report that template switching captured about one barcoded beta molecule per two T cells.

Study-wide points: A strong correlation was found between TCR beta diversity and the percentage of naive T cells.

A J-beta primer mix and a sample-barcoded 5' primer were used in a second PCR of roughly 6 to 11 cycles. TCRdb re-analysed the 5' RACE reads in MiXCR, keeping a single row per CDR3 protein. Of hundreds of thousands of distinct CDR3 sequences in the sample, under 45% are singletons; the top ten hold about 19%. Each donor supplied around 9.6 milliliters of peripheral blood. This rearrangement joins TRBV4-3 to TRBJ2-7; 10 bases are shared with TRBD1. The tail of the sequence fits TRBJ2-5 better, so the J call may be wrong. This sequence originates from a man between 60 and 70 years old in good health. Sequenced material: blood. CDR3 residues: CASSQDIGTGVGTQYF. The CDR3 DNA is TGCGCCAGCAGCCAAGATATCGGGACAGGGGTAGGGACCCAGTACTTC.